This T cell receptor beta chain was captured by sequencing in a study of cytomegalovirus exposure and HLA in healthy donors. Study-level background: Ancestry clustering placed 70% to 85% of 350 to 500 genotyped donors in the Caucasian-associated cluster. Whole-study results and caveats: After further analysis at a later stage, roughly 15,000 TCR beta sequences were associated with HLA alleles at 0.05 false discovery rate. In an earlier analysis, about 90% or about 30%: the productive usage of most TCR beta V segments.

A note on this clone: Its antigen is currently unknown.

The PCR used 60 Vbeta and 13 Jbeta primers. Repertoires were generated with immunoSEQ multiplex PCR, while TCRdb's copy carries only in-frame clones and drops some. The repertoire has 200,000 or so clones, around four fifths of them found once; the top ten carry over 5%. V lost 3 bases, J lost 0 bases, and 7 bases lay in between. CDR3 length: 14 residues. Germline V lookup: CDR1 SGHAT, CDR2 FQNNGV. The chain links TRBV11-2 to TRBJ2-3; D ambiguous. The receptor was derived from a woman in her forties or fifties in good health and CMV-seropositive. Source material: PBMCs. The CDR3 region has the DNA TGTGCCAGCAGCTTGATAGCCAGCACAGATACGCAGTATTTT. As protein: CASSLIASTDTQYF.